The rows below give T cell receptor beta chains drawn from one sample of a study of blood T cell repertoires in COVID-19. The assay was immunoSEQ multiplex PCR, and TCRdb's table has in-frame clones only and misses some. There are a few hundred thousand clones in the sample; 88% occur only once, and roughly 6% lies in the top ten. The sample taken for sequencing was peripheral blood. These receptor sequences come from a woman aged 25 to 45 with COVID-19, enrolled during active disease. Both conserved end residues are part of each CDR3. The D gene is left open where the match is weak. Clone size is given for some rows only: seen once, a few or many times, or a class if the clone is expanded.

size	D	V	J	CDR3	DNA
.	.	TRBV7-9	TRBJ2-7	CASSQASEGAYEQYF	TGTGCCAGCAGCCAAGCCAGCGAGGGGGCCTACGAGCAGTACTTC
.	TRBD1	TRBV10-3	TRBJ2-3	CAISGRQGSADTQYF	TGTGCCATCAGTGGTAGACAGGGGTCGGCAGATACGCAGTATTTT
.	TRBD1	TRBV28	TRBJ1-2	CASSRGTGSTSRGYTF	TGTGCCAGCAGTCGTGGGACAGGATCGACTTCGAGGGGCTACACCTTC
.	.	TRBV7-9	TRBJ2-3	CASSFSSLTIDGTDTQYF	TGTGCCAGCAGCTTTTCTAGCCTGACCATAGACGGCACAGATACGCAGTATTTT
.	.	TRBV27	TRBJ1-6	CASSWGPLGNSPLHF	TGTGCCAGCAGTTGGGGGCCCCTGGGGAATTCACCCCTCCACTTT
.	TRBD2	TRBV13	TRBJ2-1	CASSPYGTSGGDLGEQFF	TGTGCCAGCAGCCCATACGGGACTAGCGGGGGAGATTTGGGTGAGCAGTTCTTC
.	.	TRBV6-5	TRBJ2-2	CASSGHSGELFF	TGTGCCAGCAGCGGACATTCCGGGGAGCTGTTTTTT
.	.	TRBV24-1	TRBJ2-5	CATSGSRGEETQYF	TGTGCCACCAGTGGATCCAGGGGTGAAGAGACCCAGTACTTC
.	.	TRBV7-2	TRBJ2-2	CASSLARNTGELFF	TGTGCCAGCAGCTTAGCCAGAAACACCGGGGAGCTGTTTTTT
.	.	TRBV29-1	TRBJ2-7	CSGGHRDYEQYF	TGCAGCGGCGGGCACAGGGACTACGAGCAGTACTTC
.	.	TRBV7-2	TRBJ1-1	CASSNPAHLQVQAAEAFF	TGTGCCAGCAGCAACCCTGCCCACCTACAGGTCCAGGCGGCTGAAGCTTTCTTT
.	TRBD1	TRBV7-6	TRBJ1-2	CASSPTQGVGYTF	TGTGCCAGCAGCCCGACCCAGGGGGTTGGCTACACCTTC
.	TRBD1	TRBV5-1	TRBJ1-6	CASSGGTADNSPLHF	TGCGCCAGCAGCGGTGGGACAGCAGATAATTCACCCCTCCACTTT
.	TRBD2	TRBV5-8	TRBJ2-2	CASSYLAGGGTGELFF	TGTGCCAGCAGCTACCTAGCGGGAGGGGGCACCGGGGAGCTGTTTTTT
.	.	TRBV6-2/TRBV6-3	TRBJ2-7	CASSRQVPPYEQYF	TGTGCCAGCAGTCGCCAGGTCCCCCCCTACGAGCAGTACTTC
few	TRBD2	TRBV6-2/TRBV6-3	TRBJ2-3	CASSYGGVSDTQYF	TGTGCCAGCAGTTACGGGGGGGTTTCAGATACGCAGTATTTT
.	TRBD1	TRBV10-3	TRBJ1-1	CAISEGQGAEAFF	TGTGCCATCAGTGAGGGACAGGGGGCTGAAGCTTTCTTT
.	.	TRBV28	TRBJ1-5	CASSLPQGMFQPQHF	TGTGCCAGCAGTTTACCTCAGGGTATGTTTCAGCCCCAGCATTTT
.	.	TRBV12-1	TRBJ2-1	CASSFECQRRAYNEQFF	TGTGCCAGCAGCTTTGAGTGCCAACGCCGGGCCTACAATGAGCAGTTCTTC
.	.	TRBV5-1	TRBJ2-3	CASSLGKEADTQYF	TGCGCCAGCAGCTTGGGTAAAGAGGCAGATACGCAGTATTTT
once	.	TRBV3-1/TRBV3-2	TRBJ2-1	CASRRDTGHRQFF	TGTGCCAGCAGACGCGACACCGGCCATAGGCAGTTCTTC
.	TRBD2	TRBV12-3/TRBV12-4	TRBJ2-7	CASSSTSGRGSF	TGTGCCAGCAGCTCCACCTCGGGGAGGGGAAGTTTC
.	.	TRBV4-3	TRBJ1-4	CASSQDFPGAGANEKLFF	TGCGCCAGCAGCCAAGATTTTCCAGGGGCGGGGGCTAATGAAAAACTGTTTTTT
.	TRBD1	TRBV7-9	TRBJ1-3	CASSIPGQGSSGNTIYF	TGTGCCAGCAGCATACCGGGACAGGGTAGCTCTGGAAACACCATATATTTT
.	.	TRBV27	TRBJ1-1	CASSLRSGYEAFF	TGTGCCAGCAGTTTACGGTCCGGGTATGAAGCTTTCTTT
.	TRBD1	TRBV18	TRBJ1-3	CASSPPVQGDSGNTIYF	TGTGCCAGCTCACCACCTGTACAGGGGGATTCGGGAAACACCATATATTTT
.	TRBD2	TRBV29-1	TRBJ2-3	CSSTTGTNTNTQYF	TGCAGCTCCACAACTGGGACTAACACGAATACGCAGTATTTT
.	.	TRBV3-1/TRBV3-2	TRBJ1-4	CASIGANEKLFF	TGTGCCAGCATCGGGGCTAATGAAAAACTGTTTTTT